This TCR beta chain was retrieved from a study of breast tumors, draining lymph nodes, adjacent tissues. The CDR3 sequence is 14 residues long. The germline CDR1 and CDR2 sequences are MNHEY and SMNVEV (reference sequence). Trimming removed 3 bases at V and 5 bases at J, with 13 bases between. Via MiXCR, TCRdb re-called the multiplex PCR reads, giving one row per CDR3 protein. The sample has about 200,000 distinct CDR3 sequences, around a third seen once; the top ten hold about 4.5%. Regarding this clonotype: Its cognate antigen is unknown.

Breast cancer patients provided tissue from their axillary draining lymph nodes. Study conclusions and caveats: Tumor TCR diversity was below lymph nodes but above nontumor tissue. Tumor and nontumor repertoires were significantly more similar in luminal-like than in basal-like breast cancer.

The chain has TRBV27 and TRBJ1-2; D might be TRBD1 (6 bases). The receptor was isolated from a female donor with breast cancer. Some clones in this sample may be carry-over from other donors' samples. The sequenced sample was axillary lymph node tissue. CDR3 protein: CASSFRGGQYGYTF. The CDR3 coding sequence is TGTGCCAGCAGTTTTCGAGGGGGGCAATATGGCTACACCTTC.